The 23 T cell receptor beta chains below all came from one sample that was sequenced in a study of long-term antiretroviral therapy in people with HIV. The authors ran the immunoSEQ assay, v3.0, at survey level. The repertoire was sequenced with immunoSEQ multiplex PCR; TCRdb's copy has only in-frame clones and lacks some. Among tens of thousands of clones listed, around 86% were seen once. The sample consisted of unsorted PBMCs, taken 0.2 years before starting antiretroviral therapy. These TCRs come from a man aged 18 to 29 with HIV.

This clone was detected only once. This chain connects TRBV9 to TRBJ1-5, with TRBD1 matching over 10 bases. Germline-derived CDR1 and CDR2 are SGDLS and YYNGEE. The junction had 5 bases not matched to a gene; V was cut back by 3 bases and J by 5 bases. This CDR3 has 15 residues. The CDR3 DNA reads TGTGCCAGCAGCGCAGGGACAGGGGCTTATCAGCCCCAGCATTTT. The encoded protein is CASSAGTGAYQPQHF.

The J gene is TRBJ2-3, the V gene TRBV30, with 9 nucleotides matching TRBD2. V was pared by 0 bases and J by 3 bases, with 7 bases of the junction left unmatched. CDR1 is GTSNPN, CDR2 SVGIG, per germline (reference sequence). This CDR3 contains 16 residues. The CDR3 DNA reads as TGTGCCTGGAGTGTTGGTAGCGGGGGTGGGACAGATACGCAGTATTTT. As protein: CAWSVGSGGGTDTQYF.

The chain has TRBV7-9 and TRBJ2-4; D perhaps matches TRBD2 (6 bases). Germline V gene lookup returns CDR1 SEHNR and CDR2 FQNEAQ (reference sequence). Trimming shortened V by 5 bases and J by 0 bases, and 11 bases separated the two germline ends. The CDR3 is 15 residues long. Here the CDR3 reads CASSHPGLAKNIQYF. DNA of the CDR3: TGTGCCAGCAGCCATCCGGGACTAGCCAAAAACATTCAGTACTTC.

This sequence joins TRBV11-2 and TRBJ2-7, with D hard to call. The CDR3 spans 13 residues. Germline V gene data show CDR1 as SGHAT and CDR2 as FQNNGV. V was trimmed by 0 bases and J by 5 bases, leaving 8 bases between them. The CDR3 reads CASSLELRDEQYF. CDR3 in DNA: TGTGCCAGCAGCTTAGAGCTAAGAGACGAGCAGTACTTC.

The rearrangement joins TRBV5-1 to TRBJ2-6; D is ambiguous. Trimming shortened V by 4 bases and J by 2 bases, and 7 bases separated the two germline ends. From germline, CDR1 is SGHRS and CDR2 YFSETQ. The CDR3 loop spans 14 amino acids. The CDR3 DNA is TGCGCCAGCAGCCCAGCTCCTGGGGCCAACGTCCTGACTTTC. Translating it yields CASSPAPGANVLTF.

This chain joins TRBV28 and TRBJ1-2, with 7 bases aligning to TRBD1. The CDR3 extends over 15 amino acids. Germline V gene lookup returns CDR1 MDHEN and CDR2 SYDVKM. Unmatched junction bases numbered 10, after V lost 3 bases and J lost 6 bases. CDR3 DNA: TGTGCCAGCAGTTTTCTACAGGGGAGGACGAATGGCTACACCTTC. This encodes CASSFLQGRTNGYTF.

This clone was seen a single time. The gene calls are TRBV9 and TRBJ2-5, with 12 bases fitting TRBD1. The J segment lost 4 bases and the V segment lost 2 bases, leaving 3 bases of the junction unmatched. Germline CDR1 is SGDLS and CDR2 is YYNGEE. The CDR3 contains 15 residues. Here the CDR3 reads CASSVGQGAGETQYF. The CDR3 region has the DNA TGTGCCAGCAGCGTGGGACAGGGGGCGGGAGAGACCCAGTACTTC.

The chain employs TRBV6-6 and TRBJ1-3; D call uncertain. Germline CDR1 MNHNY, CDR2 SVGAGI (reference sequence). The V gene lost 2 bases and the J gene lost 0 bases, with 5 bases spanning the gap. This CDR3 contains 14 residues. DNA for the CDR3: TGTGCCAGCAGTTACCTGAGCTCTGGAAACACCATATATTTT. Translated: CASSYLSSGNTIYF.

The genes are TRBV30 and TRBJ2-7; TRBD2 aligns across 8 bases. The CDR3 runs to 14 residues. V trimming: 0 bases; J trimming: 4 bases; junction bases outside the gene matches: 5. Germline CDR1 GTSNPN, CDR2 SVGIG (reference sequence). CDR3 amino acids: CAWSVHGGRYEQYF. The CDR3 region has the DNA TGTGCCTGGAGTGTACATGGCGGGAGGTACGAGCAGTACTTC.

This clone was detected only once. This chain joins TRBV14 and TRBJ2-3; D is ambiguous. This CDR3 has 14 amino acids. V lost 5 bases and J lost 1, with 10 bases in between. Germline V lookup: CDR1 SGHDN, CDR2 FVKESK. The CDR3: CASSSWTGTDTQYF. For the CDR3, the DNA is TGTGCCAGCAGCTCCTGGACCGGCACAGATACGCAGTATTTT.

The rearrangement uses TRBV11-1 and TRBJ1-1; perhaps TRBD1 as D (5 bases). This CDR3 region has 14 residues. Germline V gene data show CDR1 as SGHAT and CDR2 as FQDESV (reference sequence). The V end was cut by 7 bases, the J end by 1 base, with 13 bases between. CDR3 bases: TGTGCCAGCACCCCCGGGGCCGGGAACACTGAAGCTTTCTTT. This sequence encodes CASTPGAGNTEAFF.

This chain joins TRBV10-1 and TRBJ2-3; D gene ambiguous. This CDR3 contains 15 residues. Germline CDR1 WNHNN, CDR2 SYGVQD (reference sequence). Trimming cost V 2 bases and J 4 bases, with 13 bases left between them. The DNA of the CDR3 is TGCGCCAGCAGTGAGGGTTCCAGATGGTCAGATACGCAGTATTTT. Translated, it gives CASSEGSRWSDTQYF.

The table lists this clone with a count of one. The gene calls are TRBV7-6 and TRBJ2-1; the D is unclear. CDR3 length equals 15 residues. Germline-derived CDR1 and CDR2 are SGHVS and FNYEAQ. V lost 10 bases and J lost 1, with 17 bases in between. DNA of the CDR3: TGTGCCACCTCGCGACTTACGGGTTCCTACAATGAGCAGTTCTTC. It encodes CATSRLTGSYNEQFF.

V usage is TRBV5-1 and J usage is TRBJ2-3, with 14 bases that match TRBD2. This CDR3 has 17 residues. Germline CDR1 reads SGHRS; CDR2 reads YFSETQ. The junction had 7 bases not matched to a gene; V was cut back by 3 bases and J by 4 bases. The chain's CDR3 is CASSSFGTSGSPDTQYF. CDR3 sequence (DNA): TGCGCCAGCAGCTCGTTTGGGACTAGCGGGAGCCCAGATACGCAGTATTTT.

In this sample, this clone turned up once. The gene calls are TRBV5-3 and TRBJ1-5; D may be TRBD1 (5 bases). TRBV5-3 is identified as an open reading frame with a role that is uncertain. The CDR3 loop spans 15 amino acids. Trimming removed 0 bases from V and 3 bases from J, with 10 bases in between. CDR3 amino acids: CARSLAGRFNQPQHF. DNA for the CDR3: TGTGCCAGAAGCTTGGCGGGACGGTTCAATCAGCCCCAGCATTTT.

V is TRBV6-6 and J is TRBJ1-2; 7 nucleotides match TRBD1. CDR1 and CDR2 (germline): MNHNY, SVGAGI (reference sequence). V shed 5 bases, J shed 5 bases, and the junction held 11 bases outside the gene matches. CDR3 length: 15 amino acids. The CDR3 DNA is TGTGCCAGCAGTGTCTCGGGACAGAAATTTTATGGCTACACCTTC. The encoded protein is CASSVSGQKFYGYTF.

This clone has a single count. The gene calls are TRBV4-1 and TRBJ1-5, with D possibly TRBD1 on 6 matching bases. Germline CDR1 MGHRA, CDR2 YSYEKL. This CDR3 has 15 residues. V was clipped by 4 bases and J by 3 bases, with 13 bases between them. The CDR3 loop reads CASSREEGDNQPQHF. The DNA of the CDR3 is TGCGCCAGCAGCCGAGAAGAGGGGGACAATCAGCCCCAGCATTTT.

The rearrangement joins TRBV15 to TRBJ2-1; no firm D call. The CDR3 sequence is 12 residues long. V was cut by 5 bases and J by 5 bases, with 7 bases left in between. Germline assignment: CDR1 LNHNV and CDR2 YYDKDF (reference sequence). The CDR3 spells CATSQPNNEQFF. The CDR3 DNA reads TGTGCCACCAGCCAGCCTAACAATGAGCAGTTCTTC.

The chain joins TRBV19 to TRBJ1-4, with D perhaps matching TRBD1 (5 bases). Trimming cost V 5 bases and J 2 bases, with 12 bases left between them. The CDR3 runs to 15 residues. The germline V gene encodes CDR1 LNHDA and CDR2 SQIVND (reference sequence). CDR3 sequence: CASSSSRETNEKLFF. CDR3 coding DNA: TGTGCCAGTAGTTCTAGCAGGGAGACTAATGAAAAACTGTTTTTT.

This chain uses TRBV7-9 with TRBJ1-1, with D tentatively TRBD1 (5 bases). This CDR3 spans 15 amino acids. Trimming left V 1 base short and J 1 base short, with 10 bases between. Germline assignment: CDR1 SEHNR and CDR2 FQNEAQ (reference sequence). CDR3 sequence (DNA): TGTGCCAGCAGCTTAGGGGGGGGAAGGAACACTGAAGCTTTCTTT. This gives the protein CASSLGGGRNTEAFF.

V usage is TRBV7-6 and J usage is TRBJ2-5, with D unresolved. There are 14 residues in the CDR3. Germline CDR1 SGHVS, CDR2 FNYEAQ. Trimming pared 0 bases from V and 5 bases from J, leaving 10 bases between. The CDR3: CASSLAVGRETQYF. CDR3 nucleotides: TGTGCCAGCAGCTTAGCGGTCGGGCGGGAGACCCAGTACTTC.

V gene TRBV29-1 combines with J gene TRBJ1-2; 7 bases are a match to TRBD1. Losses at the gene ends were 1 base for V and 5 bases for J; bases not matched to a gene: 10. From germline, CDR1 is SQVTM and CDR2 ANQGSEA. CDR3 length: 15 amino acids. The CDR3 loop is CSVEVPGLQGYGYTF. The CDR3 coding sequence is TGCAGCGTTGAAGTGCCAGGGTTACAGGGGTATGGCTACACCTTC.

This chain links TRBV9 with TRBJ2-7; perhaps TRBD2 as D (5 bases). This CDR3 region has 15 residues. The V gene's germline CDR1 is SGDLS and CDR2 YYNGEE. The ends were cut back, 3 bases at V and 5 bases at J, with 18 bases in the middle. The CDR3 spells CASSAEGAPENEQYF. DNA of the CDR3: TGTGCCAGCAGCGCCGAGGGAGCGCCTGAGAACGAGCAGTACTTC.